Listed below are T cell receptor beta chains from one sample, sequenced in a study of blood T cells in healthy people across ages. One entry per CDR3 protein results from TCRdb running MiXCR on the 5' RACE reads. Seen here are roughly 1.6 million distinct CDR3 sequences, roughly 30% observed once, and the top ten hold over 9%. What was sequenced was blood. The origin of the receptors is a woman aged 25 to 39 in good health. Each CDR3 is given with its conserved first and last residue. D genes are given only for firm matches. Clone sizes are given selectively: once, few, many, or a class where the clone is expanded.

d_gene	abundance	j_gene	v_gene	CDR3aa	CDR3nt
.	few	TRBJ1-5	TRBV12-3/TRBV12-4	CASSLRQTNQPQHF	TGTGCCAGCAGTTTAAGACAGACCAATCAGCCCCAGCATTTT
TRBD2	few	TRBJ2-1	TRBV16	CASSQWRGGQNEQFF	TGTGCCAGCAGCCAATGGCGGGGGGGCCAGAATGAGCAGTTCTTC
.	.	TRBJ2-2	TRBV14	CASSQDYSGTGELFF	TGTGCCAGCAGCCAAGATTATTCCGGCACCGGGGAGCTGTTTTTT
.	many	TRBJ2-5	TRBV4-2	CASSQEEGDGDGTQYF	TGTGCCAGCAGCCAAGAAGAAGGGGACGGAGATGGGACCCAGTACTTC
.	.	TRBJ1-4	TRBV20-1	CSASPIGAGEKLFF	TGCAGTGCTAGTCCGATAGGGGCGGGGGAAAAACTGTTTTTT
.	.	TRBJ1-1	TRBV7-9	CASSAPSEAFF	TGTGCCAGCAGCGCCCCCTCCGAAGCTTTCTTT
TRBD1	.	TRBJ1-1	TRBV2	CASSAGTVLTEAFF	TGTGCCAGCAGCGCCGGGACAGTTCTTACTGAAGCTTTCTTT
TRBD1	.	TRBJ1-2	TRBV20-1	CSAHDRDYGYTF	TGCAGTGCACACGACAGGGACTATGGCTACACCTTC
TRBD1	few	TRBJ2-5	TRBV2	CASSTPGQGRGETQYF	TGTGCCAGCAGTACCCCGGGACAGGGTAGAGGAGAGACCCAGTACTTC
.	.	TRBJ2-5	TRBV29-1	CSVDQLVAQETQYF	TGCAGCGTTGACCAGTTGGTGGCCCAAGAGACCCAGTACTTC
.	.	TRBJ1-4	TRBV12-3/TRBV12-4	CASSLAQTFVGEKLFF	TGTGCCAGCAGTTTAGCGCAAACCTTCGTGGGGGAAAAACTGTTTTTT